This T cell receptor beta chain is drawn from a study of memory CD8 T cells in hepatitis C reinfection. The wider study: Peak reinfection samples were taken 3 to 8 weeks after detection.

Time point specified: peak reinfection, 3 to 8 weeks after reinfection detection. No in vitro expansion preceded TCR sequencing of the sorted cells. The Montreal HEPCO cohort supplied donors who inject drugs. A couple of donors provided sorted CD3+ CD8+ CD45RO- naive CD8 T cells at all three reinfection time points. Some clones are missing from TCRdb's copy, which holds only in-frame ones; the method was immunoSEQ multiplex PCR. The sample records tens of thousands of clones, around nine tenths being singletons. The sequence was collected from a man between 18 and 35 years old with hepatitis C virus infection. Sample: naive CD8+ T cells sorted from blood.

CDR3 sequence: CASSPQGALLNTEAFF. CDR3 nucleotide sequence: TGTGCCAGCAGCCCTCAGGGGGCCCTATTGAACACTGAAGCTTTCTTT. This chain joins TRBV5-6 and TRBJ1-1; 8 bases fit TRBD1. The trim removed 4 bases at V and 0 bases at J, leaving 8 bases unmatched. The CDR3 consists of 16 residues. Germline CDR1 SGHDT, CDR2 YYEEEE.